This section outlines one T cell receptor beta chain sequence together with its context. This sample is part of a study of blood T cells in healthy people across ages. Alongside a J-beta primer mix, a sample-barcoded 5' primer served in a second PCR lasting about 7 to 11 cycles. In TCRdb, the 5' RACE reads were re-called with MiXCR into one record per CDR3 protein. The table shows some 1.5 million distinct CDR3 sequences, with 28% occurring only once. The receptor was isolated from a woman aged 30 to 39 in good health. Sequencing was carried out using blood.

CDR3 amino acids: CASSTGTPIHQRVSPLHF. The DNA of the CDR3 is TGTGCCAGTAGTACTGGTACCCCGATCCATCAAAGGGTATCACCCCTCCACTTT. The chain uses TRBV19 and TRBJ1-6; D remains unclear. V was cut by 4 bases and J by 10 bases, with 26 bases left in between. In germline, CDR1 is LNHDA, CDR2 SQIVND (reference sequence). The CDR3 has 18 residues. Using reference TRBV19 and TRBJ1-6 for the parts outside the CDR3, the full variable domain is DGGITQSPKYLFRKEGQNVTLSCEQNLNHDAMYWYRQDPGQGLRLIYYSQIVNDFQKGDIAEGYSVSREKKESFPLTVTSAQKNPTAFYLCASSTGTPIHQRVSPLHFGNGTRLTVT.